This T cell receptor beta chain was recorded in a study of T cells in Graves' hyperthyroidism and ophthalmopathy. Diagnostic decisions used clinical symptoms, serum thyroxine and TRAb, thyroid ultrasound and orbital computed tomography. There are many counts of this clonotype. Its antigen is unidentified. The V gene's germline CDR1 is SGHVS and CDR2 FQNEAQ. Trimming left V 2 bases short and J 5 bases short, with 12 bases between. The CDR3 extends over 15 amino acids. Amplification of TCR beta CDR3 regions used RNA as the template. The HTBI set primed first-round TCR CDR3 RT-PCR. TCRdb re-called the multiplex PCR reads through MiXCR, storing one row per CDR3 protein. This sample yields 400,000 to 500,000 distinct CDR3 sequences, of which roughly 14% are seen a single time; 13% belongs to the top ten. General study points: Blood samples included most of the expanded thyroid clonotypes exceeding 0.001.

What was sequenced was blood. The J gene is TRBJ1-4, the V gene TRBV7-8; the D is unclear. This sequence originates from a young man with Graves' ophthalmopathy. Written as DNA, the CDR3 is TGTGCCAGCAGCTTAACCTCCGGTCTGAATGAAAAACTGTTTTTT. It codes for CASSLTSGLNEKLFF.